This TCR beta chain was identified during a study of shared clonotypes between healthy human individuals (dated by TCRdb to about 2020). Regarding the research as a whole: A couple of women and a few men aged 18 to 49 years were included in the cohort. Leukapheresis yielded between about 0.8 and 9.5 billion PBMCs per donor. Per donor, three plates each were used for CD4 naive and CD4 memory, two for CD8 naive, and one for CD8 memory. Different laboratories and diverse techniques were used to prepare libraries and sequence TCR repertoires, to increase sequencing depth and limit assay-specific biases. To estimate repertoire size and how much clonotypes are shared between individuals, the study performed deep sequencing of blood TCR repertoires from about five healthy adults.

Regarding this clone: Its antigen specificity is not known. The record has no base qualities; no much larger clone is one base away.

TCR CDR3 regions were amplified from genomic DNA by multiplex PCR using the deep immunoSEQ assay. Extracted genomic DNA from each cell subset was distributed evenly across all wells of several immunoSEQ 96-well plates, and each plate was treated as a replicate. For sorted subsets, 150 to 200 ng genomic DNA, equal to 25,000 to 35,000 T cell genomes, was loaded into each replicate PCR. The purified libraries were quantified using a Qubit 3.0 fluorometer, sized with a Bioanalyzer 2100, and then quantified again using the KAPA Library Quantification kit. Every immunoSEQ 96-well plate was sequenced on a separate single-read 150-cycle Illumina NextSeq 550 flow cell. The paper's processing steps were these. Because the immunoSEQ output included only junctional sequences and no quality scores, the filtering could not be the same as the filtering used for full-length reads. To assign V/J genes and CDR3, sequences were annotated against IMGT germline references using PyIR, a Python wrapper for IgBLAST v1.9. Reads were filtered out if the reads had weak V/J assignments (E-value above 1e-6), no CDR3, stop codons, out-of-frame junctions, or ambiguous translated residues. V3J clonotypes were defined as sequences sharing the same inferred V gene, J gene, and CDR3 amino acid sequence. Percentage overlap between repertoires was calculated by dividing the number of shared unique clonotypes by the size of the smaller repertoire. Richness of each repertoire was evaluated using RTK rarefaction, the Chao1 estimator, and Recon v2.1 estimates of unobserved clonotypes. Generation probabilities for all TCRbeta clonotypes obtained by the gDNA method from a few donors were computed using OLGA. The source is immuneACCESS, and TCRdb retained only in-frame sequences with V and J called. Part of the clones is not carried over; for the studies checked, unresolved V genes explain less than half of this, and the remainder is unexplained. D and trimming come from the DNA, and the V and J calls and clone size come from that table. Counted in this sample were some 1,900,000 clones; about 95% of them appeared once. In total, the top ten clones hold roughly 1.2% of the sample.

For the CD8 naive samples, CD45RO-negative cells were positively selected for CCR7, yielding a CD45RA+CCR7+ population from which TemRA cells were excluded. Healthy HIV-negative adults with no recently reported acute infections or vaccinations were included as donors. Every donor was a Caucasian adult living in Nashville, Tennessee, USA. Blood was obtained by leukapheresis, after which PBMCs were separated by Ficoll-Histopaque density gradient centrifugation and cryopreserved in liquid nitrogen vapor phase. Purity and quantity of every magnetically sorted T cell population were checked by analytical flow cytometry. Each sorted fraction had its genomic DNA isolated and then quantified by UV absorbance on a Nanodrop 2000c. Relative to germline, V is 3 bases shorter and J is 4 bases shorter, with 10 bases between their ends. Including cysteine and phenylalanine, the CDR3 has 13 amino acids. Of all the DNA, just the CDR3 is kept, 39 bases in frame from base 1. Taken from the germline V gene, the CDR1 and CDR2 loops are SGDLS and YYNGEE.

The full study reports these points: Because the study included a small number of donors, the genetic and exposure-history diversity represented was limited. Rarefaction of sorted-subset datasets indicated incomplete sequencing despite the large sequencing depth. Naive subsets generally had larger estimated clonotype richness than memory subsets. Sampling was limited to blood, and TCR repertoires in tissue likely differ from TCR repertoires in blood. Pairwise subsampling indicated that sequencing depth was expected to affect the degree of clonotype sharing among donors. When several donors were compared, the shared fraction of clonotypes was 5% to 6.5% for naive CD4, roughly 3.3% for naive CD8, 2.3% for memory CD4, and approximately 0.4% for memory CD8. Compared with non-shared clonotypes, the clonotypes found in all four sorted-subset donors had higher generation probabilities.

Sequencing was performed on naive CD8+ T cells sorted from blood. Reading the label with the study, this specimen's cell subset or site is: CD45RA+CCR7+. This sequence uses TRBV9 and TRBJ1-1; the D gene is perhaps TRBD1, on 6 matching bases. The sequence derives from a man in his late teens or twenties in good health. In nucleotides, the sequence is TGTGCCAGCAGCGGGGGGCTGGCCACTGAAGCTTTCTTT. This gives the protein CASSGGLATEAFF.